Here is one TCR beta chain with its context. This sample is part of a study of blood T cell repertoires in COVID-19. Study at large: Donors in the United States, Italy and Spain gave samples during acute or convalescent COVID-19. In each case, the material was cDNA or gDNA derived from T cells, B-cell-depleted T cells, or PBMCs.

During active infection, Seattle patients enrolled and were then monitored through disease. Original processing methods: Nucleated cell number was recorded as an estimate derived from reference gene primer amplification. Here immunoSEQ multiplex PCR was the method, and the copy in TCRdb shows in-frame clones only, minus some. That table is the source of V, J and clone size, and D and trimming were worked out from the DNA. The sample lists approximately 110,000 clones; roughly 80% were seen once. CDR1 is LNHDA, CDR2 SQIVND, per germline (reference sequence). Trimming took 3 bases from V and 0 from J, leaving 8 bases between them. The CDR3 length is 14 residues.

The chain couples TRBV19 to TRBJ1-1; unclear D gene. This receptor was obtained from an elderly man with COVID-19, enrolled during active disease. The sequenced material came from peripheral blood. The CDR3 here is CASSITGVNTEAFF. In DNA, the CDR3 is TGTGCCAGTAGTATTACGGGAGTGAACACTGAAGCTTTCTTT.